The sequence of this T cell receptor beta chain was determined in a study of CD8 T cells in Susac syndrome. With random hexamers, reverse transcription was performed on about 0.5 to 1 ug of RNA. TCRdb passed the immunoSEQ multiplex PCR reads through MiXCR, listing each CDR3 protein once. This table has approximately 200,000 distinct CDR3 sequences, just under 95% appearing once. The CDR3 covers 16 residues. CDR1 is DFQATT and CDR2 is SNEGSKA in the germline V gene (reference sequence). Trimming took 0 bases from V and 6 from J, leaving 15 bases between them. The source of this sequence is a human donor with multiple sclerosis. Sequenced: CD4+ T cells from PBMCs. V and J are TRBV20-1 and TRBJ1-6, with a weak D call TRBD1 (6 bases). CDR3 loop: CSARDPQKGVNSPLHF. The DNA for the CDR3 is TGCAGTGCTAGAGATCCGCAAAAGGGGGTTAATTCACCCCTCCACTTT.